This T cell receptor (beta chain) originates from a study of T cells after yellow fever vaccination. The overall study: Where fractions had low cell numbers, libraries were prepared from them with the SMART-Seq v4 Ultra Low Input RNA kit. Overall study results and limits: The secondary response peaked faster, at day 5 versus 15, but was weaker. The booster response re-showed most primary clones: approximately 95% CD4, 88% CD8.

For TCR, cDNA came from 5'RACE template switching, which added a universal primer site and UMIs. TCRdb processed the 5' RACE reads anew with MiXCR; each CDR3 protein has one entry. The sample records roughly 150,000 distinct CDR3 sequences, approximately 6.7% being singletons. The CDR3 covers 15 residues. From germline, CDR1 is LNHNV and CDR2 YYDKDF (reference sequence). Deletions cut 0 bases from V and 1 base from J, with 9 bases between. This clonotype was seen many times. Its specificity is unknown. The TCR was taken from a young man who received the YFV17D yellow fever vaccine. Sequences were derived from CD4+ T cells sorted from PBMCs, sampled 5 days after the first yellow fever vaccination. The chain combines TRBV15 with TRBJ2-5; the D gene is possibly TRBD2 (6 bases). The CDR3 protein is CATSRDWRAQETQYF. The CDR3 DNA reads TGTGCCACCAGCAGAGATTGGAGGGCCCAAGAGACCCAGTACTTC.